These 7 T cell receptor beta chains originate from one sample sequenced in a study of T cell responses to AZD1222 COVID-19 vaccine. Here immunoSEQ multiplex PCR was the method, and the copy in TCRdb shows in-frame clones only, minus some. The sample holds 150,000 to 200,000 clones, just under 95% seen once. The sample consisted of peripheral blood, taken on day 0 of AZD1222 vaccination. The receptors stem from an adult in good health.

In the case of this clone: Relative to the germline gene, one junction end is altered; a read error may explain this. V usage is TRBV5-4 and J usage is TRBJ2-3; TRBD1 aligns across 8 bases. This CDR3 spans 14 amino acids. The germline V gene has CDR1 SGHNT and CDR2 YYREEE (reference sequence). In nucleotides, the CDR3 is TGTGCCAGCAGCTTGGTAGCCGGGACAGGTACGCAGTATTTT. Translation gives CASSLVAGTGTQYF. Using reference TRBV5-4 and TRBJ2-3 for the parts outside the CDR3, the full variable domain is ETGVTQSPTHLIKTRGQQVTLRCSSQSGHNTVSWYQQALGQGPQFIFQYYREEENGRGNFPPRFSGLQFPNYSSELNVNALELDDSALYLCASSLVAGTGTQYFGPGTRLTVL.

This clone was counted a single time. The rearrangement joins TRBV7-6 to TRBJ1-1; 7 bases are a match to TRBD1. The V gene's germline CDR1 is SGHVS and CDR2 FNYEAQ. V lost 5 bases to trimming and J lost 5 bases; unmatched junction nucleotides: 14. CDR3 length: 16 residues. CDR3 sequence: CASSPRGQLSRTEAFF. CDR3 DNA sequence: TGTGCCAGCAGCCCACGGGGACAGCTATCGAGGACTGAAGCTTTCTTT.

The chain combines TRBV5-1 with TRBJ1-5, with 8 bases aligning to TRBD1. The CDR3 has 16 amino acids. Germline V lookup: CDR1 SGHRS, CDR2 YFSETQ. V shed 0 bases, J shed 4 bases, and the junction held 6 bases outside the gene matches. The CDR3 DNA is TGCGCCAGCAGCTTGGTACGTGGACAGGGTAATCAGCCCCAGCATTTT. Translation: CASSLVRGQGNQPQHF.

CDR3 DNA sequence: TGTGCCAGCAGTTACCAGCCCGGGACAGGGAATAACTATGGCTACACCTTC. It specifies CASSYQPGTGNNYGYTF. The rearrangement uses TRBV6-2 or TRBV6-3 and TRBJ1-2, with 9 positions matching TRBD1. Germline V gene lookup returns CDR1 MNHEY and CDR2 SVGEGT. The CDR3 has 17 residues. Unmatched junction bases numbered 8, after V lost 2 bases and J lost 1 base.

The CDR3 reads CASSQEVRGGNEQFF. Written as DNA, the CDR3 is TGCGCCAGCAGCCAAGAGGTGAGGGGGGGCAATGAGCAGTTCTTC. The rearrangement uses TRBV4-3 and TRBJ2-1; tentative D call: TRBD2 (7 bases). This CDR3 comprises 15 residues. CDR1 and CDR2 from the germline V gene are LGHNA and YSLEER. V was cut by 0 bases and J by 6 bases, with 12 bases left in between.

The CDR3 reads CASSLQRLTSGVTDTQYF. DNA of the CDR3: TGTGCCAGCAGTTTACAACGGTTAACTAGCGGGGTCACAGATACGCAGTATTTT. V gene TRBV27 combines with J gene TRBJ2-3; TRBD2 agrees at 10 bases. The V gene's germline CDR1 is MNHEY and CDR2 SMNVEV (reference sequence). V lost 2 bases, J lost 2 bases, and 10 bases stayed unmatched. This CDR3 has 18 residues.

The V call is TRBV4-1, the J call TRBJ1-1; the D gene is possibly TRBD1 (5 bases). The CDR3 loop spans 15 amino acids. The germline CDR1 and CDR2 sequences are MGHRA and YSYEKL. Trimming cost V 0 bases and J 0 bases, with 8 bases left between them. The CDR3: CASSQEYRLNTEAFF. In nucleotides, the CDR3 is TGCGCCAGCAGCCAAGAGTACAGGCTGAACACTGAAGCTTTCTTT.